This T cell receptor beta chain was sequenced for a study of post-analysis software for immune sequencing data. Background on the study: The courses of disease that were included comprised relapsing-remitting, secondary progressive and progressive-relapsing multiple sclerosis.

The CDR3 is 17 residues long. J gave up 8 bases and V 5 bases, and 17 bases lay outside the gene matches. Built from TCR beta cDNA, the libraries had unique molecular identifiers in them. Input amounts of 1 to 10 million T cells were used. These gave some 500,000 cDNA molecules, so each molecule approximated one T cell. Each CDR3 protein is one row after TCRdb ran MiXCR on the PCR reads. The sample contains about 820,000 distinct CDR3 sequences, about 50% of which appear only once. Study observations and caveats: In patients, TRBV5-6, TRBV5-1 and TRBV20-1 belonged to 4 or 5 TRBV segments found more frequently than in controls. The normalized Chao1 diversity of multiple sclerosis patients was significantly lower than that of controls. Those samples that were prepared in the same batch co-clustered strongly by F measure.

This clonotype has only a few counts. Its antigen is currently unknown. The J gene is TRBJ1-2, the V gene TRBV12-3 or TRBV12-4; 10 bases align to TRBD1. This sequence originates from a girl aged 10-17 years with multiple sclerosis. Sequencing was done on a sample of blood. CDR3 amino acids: CASSPPGQGYEVRGYTF. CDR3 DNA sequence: TGTGCCAGCAGTCCCCCGGGACAGGGGTACGAGGTTAGAGGCTACACCTTC.